A selection of T cell receptor beta chains follows, all from one sample in a study of blood T cell repertoires in COVID-19. Measured with immunoSEQ multiplex PCR; TCRdb has only the in-frame clones, and not every one. The table has tens of thousands of clones, over 80% seen once. Sequenced input: peripheral blood. These receptors all stem from a man aged 45-60 years with active COVID-19. The CDR3 runs from the conserved cysteine through the conserved F or W. A D gene is named only where the DNA matches it firmly. The listing skips clone size in some rows; elsewhere it reads once, few, many or a size class.

D,V,J,size,CDR3,DNA
TRBD1,TRBV19,TRBJ2-1,.,CASSRQGSGVNEQFF,TGTGCCAGTAGCCGACAGGGGAGTGGCGTCAATGAGCAGTTCTTC
TRBD1,TRBV11-3,TRBJ1-2,.,CASSGGTGESLNYGYTF,TGTGCCAGCAGCGGGGGGACAGGGGAGTCTCTTAACTATGGCTACACCTTC
TRBD1,TRBV7-2,TRBJ2-7,.,CASSLTGEMRGGMQYF,TGTGCCAGCAGCCTGACAGGGGAAATGCGCGGCGGTATGCAGTACTTC
TRBD1,TRBV7-2,TRBJ2-7,.,CASSLGRGMGEQYF,TGTGCCAGCAGCTTAGGCAGGGGGATGGGGGAGCAGTACTTC
TRBD2,TRBV6-5,TRBJ2-5,.,CATNAGLQETQYF,TGTGCCACCAACGCGGGACTACAAGAGACCCAGTACTTC
TRBD2,TRBV4-2,TRBJ2-5,once,CASSQGTSEKETQYF,TGTGCCAGCAGCCAAGGGACTAGCGAGAAAGAGACCCAGTACTTC
TRBD2,TRBV7-8,TRBJ2-1,.,CASSSSLAASSYNEQFF,TGTGCCAGCAGCTCGAGTCTAGCGGCGAGCTCCTACAATGAGCAGTTCTTC
.,TRBV2,TRBJ2-6,.,CASRQQGSGANVLTF,TGTGCCAGCAGGCAACAGGGATCTGGGGCCAACGTCCTGACTTTC
TRBD1,TRBV19,TRBJ1-5,once,CASSIGTGGDQPQHF,TGTGCCAGTAGTATCGGGACAGGGGGCGATCAGCCCCAGCATTTT
.,TRBV19,TRBJ2-7,.,CASSILASSYEQYF,TGTGCCAGTAGTATTCTAGCGAGCTCCTACGAGCAGTACTTC
.,TRBV7-2,TRBJ1-3,once,CASSLGRLSGNTIYF,TGTGCCAGCAGCTTAGGGCGGCTCTCTGGAAACACCATATATTTT
.,TRBV29-1,TRBJ2-4,.,CSVIPDSRYIQYF,TGCAGCGTGATTCCGGACTCTAGGTACATTCAGTACTTC
.,TRBV10-3,TRBJ2-7,.,CAISESYVDEQYF,TGTGCCATCAGTGAGTCGTATGTCGACGAGCAGTACTTC
TRBD1,TRBV2,TRBJ1-1,.,CASRVTGEGSEAFF,TGTGCCAGCAGAGTGACAGGGGAAGGTAGTGAAGCTTTCTTT
.,TRBV6-5,TRBJ1-5,.,CASRSEYSNQPQHF,TGTGCCAGCAGGAGTGAGTATAGCAATCAGCCCCAGCATTTT
.,TRBV6-5,TRBJ1-1,.,CASSYMGGATEAFF,TGTGCCAGCAGTTATATGGGGGGGGCCACTGAAGCTTTCTTT
.,TRBV9,TRBJ2-1,.,CASSQVGVGGLEQFF,TGTGCCAGCAGCCAAGTGGGCGTGGGGGGGCTTGAGCAGTTCTTC
TRBD2,TRBV15,TRBJ2-3,.,CATSRWEGRNTQYF,TGTGCCACCAGCAGGTGGGAGGGCCGAAATACGCAGTATTTT
TRBD1,TRBV9,TRBJ2-7,.,CASSVARDSYEQYF,TGTGCCAGCAGCGTCGCCCGGGACAGCTACGAGCAGTACTTC
TRBD1,TRBV6-5,TRBJ2-7,.,CASRTGTDYEQYF,TGTGCCAGCAGGACCGGGACAGACTACGAGCAGTACTTC
.,TRBV11-3,TRBJ2-1,.,CASSLGGGSDEQFF,TGTGCCAGCAGCCTGGGAGGGGGGTCCGATGAGCAGTTCTTC
TRBD2,TRBV7-2,TRBJ2-5,.,CASSVSAGGGETQYF,TGTGCCAGCAGCGTCTCGGCGGGAGGAGGAGAGACCCAGTACTTC
TRBD2,TRBV7-9,TRBJ2-1,.,CASSLVREDRLF,TGTGCCAGCAGCTTAGTGCGGGAGGACCGGCTCTTC
TRBD2,TRBV7-2,TRBJ2-5,.,CASSLVGGNQETQYF,TGTGCCAGCAGCTTAGTCGGGGGGAACCAAGAGACCCAGTACTTC
.,TRBV6-5,TRBJ2-6,.,CASTLSGANVLTF,TGTGCCAGCACTCTCTCTGGGGCCAACGTCCTGACTTTC
TRBD1,TRBV13,TRBJ1-1,.,CASSEAGGAGTEAFF,TGTGCCAGCAGCGAAGCAGGGGGCGCCGGCACTGAAGCTTTCTTT
.,TRBV6-1,TRBJ1-2,.,CASSERESGFGYGYTF,TGTGCCAGCAGTGAAAGAGAATCAGGCTTTGGCTATGGCTACACCTTC
TRBD1,TRBV5-1,TRBJ1-6,.,CASSGQGPYNSPLHF,TGCGCCAGCAGCGGACAGGGTCCCTATAATTCACCCCTCCACTTT
TRBD1,TRBV11-3,TRBJ2-7,.,CASSRDRASYEQYF,TGTGCCAGCAGCCGGGACAGAGCGTCCTACGAGCAGTACTTC
.,TRBV11-3,TRBJ1-2,.,CASSLDANTNYGYTF,TGTGCCAGCAGCTTAGATGCCAACACTAACTATGGCTACACCTTC
TRBD1,TRBV11-1,TRBJ2-1,.,CASALQGAKNEQFF,TGTGCCAGCGCGTTACAGGGGGCGAAAAATGAGCAGTTCTTC
.,TRBV11-2,TRBJ1-2,.,CASSLIQGNYGYTF,TGTGCCAGCAGCTTAATTCAGGGTAACTATGGCTACACCTTC
.,TRBV3-1/TRBV3-2,TRBJ1-1,once,CASSPGTGNAEAFF,TGTGCCAGCAGCCCCGGTACAGGGAACGCTGAAGCTTTCTTT
TRBD1,TRBV5-1,TRBJ1-2,.,CASSPWTGIYYGYTF,TGCGCCAGCAGCCCTTGGACAGGTATTTACTATGGCTACACCTTC
TRBD1,TRBV27,TRBJ1-2,.,CASRPPGTGISGYGYTF,TGTGCCAGCAGACCACCGGGGACAGGGATCAGTGGCTATGGCTACACCTTC
TRBD1,TRBV20-1,TRBJ1-4,.,CKGQDNEKLFF,TGCAAGGGACAGGATAATGAAAAACTGTTTTTT
TRBD2,TRBV5-1,TRBJ2-1,once,CASSLGLAGGLYEQFF,TGCGCCAGCAGCTTAGGACTAGCGGGAGGGTTATATGAGCAGTTCTTC
.,TRBV9,TRBJ1-1,.,CASSVEAGVTEAFF,TGTGCCAGCAGCGTAGAGGCAGGGGTGACTGAAGCTTTCTTT
.,TRBV7-9,TRBJ2-3,.,CASRPTGGTDTQYF,TGTGCCAGCAGACCTACTGGAGGCACAGATACGCAGTATTTT
TRBD1,TRBV9,TRBJ1-4,once,CASSTRQGLNEKLFF,TGTGCCAGCAGCACGCGACAGGGATTAAATGAAAAACTGTTTTTT